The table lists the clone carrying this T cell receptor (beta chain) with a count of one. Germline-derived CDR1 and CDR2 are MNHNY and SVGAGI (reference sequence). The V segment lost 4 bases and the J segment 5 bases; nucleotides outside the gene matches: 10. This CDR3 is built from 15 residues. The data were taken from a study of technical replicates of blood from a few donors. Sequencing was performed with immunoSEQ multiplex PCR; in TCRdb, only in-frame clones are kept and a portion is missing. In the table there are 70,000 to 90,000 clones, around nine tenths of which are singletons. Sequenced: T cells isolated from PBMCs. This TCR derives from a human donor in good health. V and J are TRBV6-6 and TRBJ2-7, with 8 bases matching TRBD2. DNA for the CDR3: TGTGCCAGCAGTTTTTCGTCGGGAGGGCCGCACGAGCAGTACTTC. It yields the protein CASSFSSGGPHEQYF.